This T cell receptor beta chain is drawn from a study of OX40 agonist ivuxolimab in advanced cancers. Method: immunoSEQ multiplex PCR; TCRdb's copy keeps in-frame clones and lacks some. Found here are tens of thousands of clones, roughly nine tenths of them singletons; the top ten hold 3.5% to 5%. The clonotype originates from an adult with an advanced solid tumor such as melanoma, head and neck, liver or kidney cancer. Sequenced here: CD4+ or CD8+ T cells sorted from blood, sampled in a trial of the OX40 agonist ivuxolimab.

For the CDR3, the DNA is TGTGCCAGCTCGGCAAACCGGGTCCTCACCGGGGAGCTGTTTTTT. Protein sequence: CASSANRVLTGELFF. The V call is TRBV18, the J call TRBJ2-2, with unresolved D. Trimming removed 6 bases at V and 4 bases at J, with 15 bases between. Germline V CDR1 and CDR2: KGHSH, LQKENI. This CDR3 spans 15 amino acids.